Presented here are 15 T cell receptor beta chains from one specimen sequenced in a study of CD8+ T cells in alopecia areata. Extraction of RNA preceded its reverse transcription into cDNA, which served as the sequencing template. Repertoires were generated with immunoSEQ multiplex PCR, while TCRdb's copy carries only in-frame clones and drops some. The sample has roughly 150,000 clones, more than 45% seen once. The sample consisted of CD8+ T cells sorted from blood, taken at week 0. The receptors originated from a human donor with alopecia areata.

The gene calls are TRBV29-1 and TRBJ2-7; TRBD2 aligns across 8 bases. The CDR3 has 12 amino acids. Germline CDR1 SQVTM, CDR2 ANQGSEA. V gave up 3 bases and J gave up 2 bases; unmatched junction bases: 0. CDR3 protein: CSVDGGAYEQYF. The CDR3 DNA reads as TGCAGCGTTGACGGGGGGGCCTACGAGCAGTACTTC.

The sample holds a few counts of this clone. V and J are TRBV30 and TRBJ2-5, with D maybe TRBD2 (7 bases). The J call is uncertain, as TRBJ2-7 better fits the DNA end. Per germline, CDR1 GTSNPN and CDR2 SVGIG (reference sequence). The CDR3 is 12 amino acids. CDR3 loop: CAWSEGGDEQYF. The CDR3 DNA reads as TGTGCCTGGAGCGAAGGGGGGGACGAGCAGTACTTC.

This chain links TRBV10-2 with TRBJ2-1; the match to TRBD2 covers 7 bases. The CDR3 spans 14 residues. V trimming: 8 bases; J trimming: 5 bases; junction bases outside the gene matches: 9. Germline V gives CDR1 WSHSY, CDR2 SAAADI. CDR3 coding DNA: TGCGCCAGCTGGGTGAGCGGGGCTAACAATGAGCAGTTCTTC. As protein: CASWVSGANNEQFF.

The CDR3 spells CAWNPPLAKNIQYF. The CDR3 DNA is TGTGCCTGGAACCCTCCGTTAGCCAAAAACATTCAGTACTTC. This chain links TRBV30 with TRBJ2-4; unclear D gene. V lost 4 bases, J lost 0 bases, and 10 bases lay in between. This CDR3 region has 14 residues. Germline CDR1 GTSNPN, CDR2 SVGIG (reference sequence).

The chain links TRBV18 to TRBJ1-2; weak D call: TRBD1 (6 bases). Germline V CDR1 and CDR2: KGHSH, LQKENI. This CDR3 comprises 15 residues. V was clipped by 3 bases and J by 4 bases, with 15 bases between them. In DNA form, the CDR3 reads TGTGCCAGCTCACCGGAAGTACAGGGAGTCTATGGCTACACCTTC. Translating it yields CASSPEVQGVYGYTF.

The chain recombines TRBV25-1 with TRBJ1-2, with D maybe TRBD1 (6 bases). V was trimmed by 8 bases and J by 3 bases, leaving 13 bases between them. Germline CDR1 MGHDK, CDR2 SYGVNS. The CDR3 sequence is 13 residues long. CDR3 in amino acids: CASRSGGDYGYTF. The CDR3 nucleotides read TGTGCCAGCCGGTCCGGGGGCGACTATGGCTACACCTTC.

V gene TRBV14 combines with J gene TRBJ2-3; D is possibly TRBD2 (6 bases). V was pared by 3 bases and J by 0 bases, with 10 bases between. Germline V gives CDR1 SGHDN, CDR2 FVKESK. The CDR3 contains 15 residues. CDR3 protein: CASSQAGPSTDTQYF. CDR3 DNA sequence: TGTGCCAGCAGCCAGGCGGGACCTAGCACAGATACGCAGTATTTT.

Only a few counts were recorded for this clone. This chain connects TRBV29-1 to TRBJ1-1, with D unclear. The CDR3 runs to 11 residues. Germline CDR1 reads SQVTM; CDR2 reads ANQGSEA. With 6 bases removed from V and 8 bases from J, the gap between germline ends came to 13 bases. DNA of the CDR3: TGCAGCGTGAATAACGGAGTCGAAGCTTTCTTT. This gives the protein CSVNNGVEAFF. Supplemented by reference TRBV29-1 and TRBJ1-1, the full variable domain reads SAVISQKPSRDICQRGTSLTIQCQVDSQVTMMFWYRQQPGQSLTLIATANQGSEATYESGFVIDKFPISRPNLTFSTLTVSNMSPEDSSIYLCSVNNGVEAFFGQGTRLTVV.

The CDR3 loop is CASSLDGNLYGYTF. Here the CDR3 DNA reads TGTGCCAGCAGCTTGGACGGGAACCTCTATGGCTACACCTTC. The chain uses TRBV7-9 and TRBJ1-2, with no clear D. The CDR3 totals 14 residues. V was trimmed by 3 bases and J by 4 bases, leaving 12 bases between them. Germline assignment: CDR1 SEHNR and CDR2 FQNEAQ (reference sequence).

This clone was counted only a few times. The CDR3 DNA reads TGTGCCAGCAGCGACACAGGGGCGAGCTCCTACGAGCAGTACTTC. As protein: CASSDTGASSYEQYF. This chain links TRBV7-9 with TRBJ2-7; 7 bases match TRBD1. The V gene end was trimmed by 5 bases and the J gene end by 0 bases; junction bases not matched to a gene: 7. The CDR3 loop spans 15 amino acids. CDR1 is SEHNR and CDR2 is FQNEAQ in the germline V gene (reference sequence).

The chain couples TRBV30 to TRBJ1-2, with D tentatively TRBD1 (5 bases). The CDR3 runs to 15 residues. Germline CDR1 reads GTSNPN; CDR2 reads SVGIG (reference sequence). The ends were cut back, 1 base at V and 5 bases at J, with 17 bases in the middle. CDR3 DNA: TGTGCCTGGAGTGGGGATAGGGGCCTTACTTATGGCTACACCTTC. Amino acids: CAWSGDRGLTYGYTF.

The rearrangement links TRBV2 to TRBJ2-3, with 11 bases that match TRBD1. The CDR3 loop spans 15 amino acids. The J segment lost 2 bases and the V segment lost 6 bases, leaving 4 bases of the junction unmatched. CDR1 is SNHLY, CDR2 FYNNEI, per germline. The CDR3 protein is CASRGTGGVTDTQYF. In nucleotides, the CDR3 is TGTGCCAGCAGGGGGACAGGGGGAGTCACAGATACGCAGTATTTT.

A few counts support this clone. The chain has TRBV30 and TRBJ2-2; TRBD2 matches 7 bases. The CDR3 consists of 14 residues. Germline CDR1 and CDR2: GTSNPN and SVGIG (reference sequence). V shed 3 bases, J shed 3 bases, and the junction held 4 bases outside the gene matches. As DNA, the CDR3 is TGTGCCTGGAGAACCCGGGGGGACACCGGGGAGCTGTTTTTT. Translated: CAWRTRGDTGELFF.

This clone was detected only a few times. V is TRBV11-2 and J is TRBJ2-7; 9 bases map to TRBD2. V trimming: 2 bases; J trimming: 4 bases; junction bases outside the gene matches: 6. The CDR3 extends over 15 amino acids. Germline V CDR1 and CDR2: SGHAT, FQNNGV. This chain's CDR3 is CASSLQASGEYEQYF. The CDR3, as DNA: TGTGCCAGCAGCTTACAGGCTAGCGGGGAGTACGAGCAGTACTTC.

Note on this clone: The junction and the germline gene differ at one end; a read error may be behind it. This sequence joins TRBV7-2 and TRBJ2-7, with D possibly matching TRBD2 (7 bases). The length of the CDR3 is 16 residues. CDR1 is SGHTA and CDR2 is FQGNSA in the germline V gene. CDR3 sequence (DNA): TGCGCCAGCAGCCAAGGTTCGGGGGGCCGGTTATCCGAGCAGTACTTC. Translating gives CASSQGSGGRLSEQYF.